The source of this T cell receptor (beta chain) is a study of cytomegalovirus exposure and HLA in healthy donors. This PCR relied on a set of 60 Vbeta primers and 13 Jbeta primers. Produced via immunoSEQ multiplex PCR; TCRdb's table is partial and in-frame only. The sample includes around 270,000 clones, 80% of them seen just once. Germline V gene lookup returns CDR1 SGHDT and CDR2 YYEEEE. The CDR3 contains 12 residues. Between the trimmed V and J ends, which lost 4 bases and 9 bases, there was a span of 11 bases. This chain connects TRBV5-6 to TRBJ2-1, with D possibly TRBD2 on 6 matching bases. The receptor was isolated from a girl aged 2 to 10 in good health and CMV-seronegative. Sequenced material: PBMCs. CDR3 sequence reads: CASSLGGVEQFF. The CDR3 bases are TGTGCCAGCAGCCTAGGCGGGGTTGAGCAGTTCTTC.